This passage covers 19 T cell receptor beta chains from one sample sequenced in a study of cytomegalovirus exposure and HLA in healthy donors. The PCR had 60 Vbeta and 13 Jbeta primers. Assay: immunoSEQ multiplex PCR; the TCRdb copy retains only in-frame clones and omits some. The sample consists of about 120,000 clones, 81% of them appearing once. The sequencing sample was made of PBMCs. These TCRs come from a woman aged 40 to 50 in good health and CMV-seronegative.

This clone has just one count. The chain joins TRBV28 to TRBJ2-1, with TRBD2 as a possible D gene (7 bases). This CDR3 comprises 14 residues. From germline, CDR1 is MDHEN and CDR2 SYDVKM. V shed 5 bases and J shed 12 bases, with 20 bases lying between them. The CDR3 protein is CASSTLRGGGRQFF. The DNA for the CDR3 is TGTGCCAGCAGTACGCTAAGAGGGGGGGGGAGGCAGTTCTTC. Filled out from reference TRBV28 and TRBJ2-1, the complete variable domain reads DVKVTQSSRYLVKRTGEKVFLECVQDMDHENMFWYRQDPGLGLRLIYFSYDVKMKEKGDIPEGYSVSREKKERFSLILESASTNQTSMYLCASSTLRGGGRQFFGPGTRLTVL.

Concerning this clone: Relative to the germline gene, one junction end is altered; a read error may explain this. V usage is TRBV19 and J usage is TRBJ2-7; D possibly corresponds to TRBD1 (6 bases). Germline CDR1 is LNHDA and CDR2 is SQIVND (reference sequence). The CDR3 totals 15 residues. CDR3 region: CASRTGSGIYYKQYF. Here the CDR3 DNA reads TGTGCCAGTAGAACAGGGTCGGGGATTTACTACAAGCAGTACTTC.

The CDR3 region is CASSPGHEEKLFF. In nucleotides, the CDR3 is TGTGCCAGCAGCCCTGGACATGAAGAAAAACTGTTTTTT. V gene TRBV7-9 combines with J gene TRBJ1-4; perhaps TRBD1 as D (5 bases). CDR1 SEHNR and CDR2 FQNEAQ come from the germline V gene (reference sequence). The CDR3 sequence is 13 residues long. V lost 5 bases and J 8 bases, leaving 12 bases between the germline ends. Drawing the rest from reference TRBV7-9 and TRBJ1-4, the complete variable domain is DTGVSQNPRHKITKRGQNVTFRCDPISEHNRLYWYRQTLGQGPEFLTYFQNEAQLEKSRLLSDRFSAERPKGSFSTLEIQRTEQGDSAMYLCASSPGHEEKLFFGSGTQLSVL.

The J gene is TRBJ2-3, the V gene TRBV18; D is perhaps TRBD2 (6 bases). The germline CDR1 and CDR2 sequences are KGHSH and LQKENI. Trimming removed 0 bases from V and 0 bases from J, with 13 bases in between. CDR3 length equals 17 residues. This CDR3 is CASSPPMGGLSTDTQYF. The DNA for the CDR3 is TGTGCCAGCTCACCACCGATGGGAGGACTTAGCACAGATACGCAGTATTTT. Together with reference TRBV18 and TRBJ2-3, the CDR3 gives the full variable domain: NAGVMQNPRHLVRRRGQEARLRCSPMKGHSHVYWYRQLPEEGLKFMVYLQKENIIDESGMPKERFSAEFPKEGPSILRIQQVVRGDSAAYFCASSPPMGGLSTDTQYFGPGTRLTVL.

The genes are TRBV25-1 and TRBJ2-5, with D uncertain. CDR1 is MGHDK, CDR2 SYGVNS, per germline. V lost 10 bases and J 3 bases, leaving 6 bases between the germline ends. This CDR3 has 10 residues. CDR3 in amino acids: CATQEETQYF. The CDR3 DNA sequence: TGTGCCACCCAGGAAGAGACCCAGTACTTC.

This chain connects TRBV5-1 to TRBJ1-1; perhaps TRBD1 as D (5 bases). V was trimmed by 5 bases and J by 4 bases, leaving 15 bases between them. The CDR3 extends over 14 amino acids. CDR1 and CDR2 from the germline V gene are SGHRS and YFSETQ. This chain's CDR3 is CASSRGDVVTEAFF. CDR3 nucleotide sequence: TGCGCCAGCAGTCGGGGGGACGTGGTCACTGAAGCTTTCTTT.

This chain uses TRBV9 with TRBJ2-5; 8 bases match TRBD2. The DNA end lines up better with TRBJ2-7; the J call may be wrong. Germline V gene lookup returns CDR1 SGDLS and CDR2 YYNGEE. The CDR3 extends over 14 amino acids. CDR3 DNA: TGTGCCAGCAGCGCGTCTAGCGGGCCCCACGAGCAGTACTTC. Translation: CASSASSGPHEQYF.

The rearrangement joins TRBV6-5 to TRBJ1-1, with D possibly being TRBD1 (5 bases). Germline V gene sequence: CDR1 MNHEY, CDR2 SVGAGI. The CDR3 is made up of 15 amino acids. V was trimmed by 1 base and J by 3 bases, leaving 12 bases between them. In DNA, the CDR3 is TGTGCCAGCAGTTACTGGGGCAGAGAGGACACTGAAGCTTTCTTT. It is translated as CASSYWGREDTEAFF.

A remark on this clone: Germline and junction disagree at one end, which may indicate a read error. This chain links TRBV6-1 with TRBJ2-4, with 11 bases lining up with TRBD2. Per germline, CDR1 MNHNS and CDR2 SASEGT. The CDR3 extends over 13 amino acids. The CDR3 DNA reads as TGTGCCAGCAGTGCTATTAGCGGGGGGGTTTGTGGCTTC. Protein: CASSAISGGVCGF.

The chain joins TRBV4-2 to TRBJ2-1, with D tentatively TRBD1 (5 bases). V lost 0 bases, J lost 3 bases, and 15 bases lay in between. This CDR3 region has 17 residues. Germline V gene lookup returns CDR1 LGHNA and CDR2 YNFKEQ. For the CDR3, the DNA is TGTGCCAGCAGCCAAGATCTTCGGGCAGGGATCTACAATGAGCAGTTCTTC. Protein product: CASSQDLRAGIYNEQFF.

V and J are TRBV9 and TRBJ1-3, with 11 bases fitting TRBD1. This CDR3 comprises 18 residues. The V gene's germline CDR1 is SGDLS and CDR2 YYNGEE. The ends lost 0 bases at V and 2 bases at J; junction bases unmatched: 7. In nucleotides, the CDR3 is TGTGCCAGCAGCGTAGTAGGGGCGGGACAGGGGGCTGGAAACACCATATATTTT. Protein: CASSVVGAGQGAGNTIYF.

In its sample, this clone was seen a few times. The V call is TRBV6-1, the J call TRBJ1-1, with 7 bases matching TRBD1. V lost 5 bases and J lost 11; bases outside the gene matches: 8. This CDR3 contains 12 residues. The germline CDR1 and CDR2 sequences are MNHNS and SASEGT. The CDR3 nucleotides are TGTGCCAGCAGTCCCGACAGGGCTATCGCTTTCTTT. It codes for CASSPDRAIAFF.

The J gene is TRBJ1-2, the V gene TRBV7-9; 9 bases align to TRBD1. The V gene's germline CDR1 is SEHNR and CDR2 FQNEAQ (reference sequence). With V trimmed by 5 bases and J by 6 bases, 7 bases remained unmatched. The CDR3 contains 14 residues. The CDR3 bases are TGTGCCAGCAGCCGCACAGGGGGCGAGGATGGCTACACCTTC. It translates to CASSRTGGEDGYTF.

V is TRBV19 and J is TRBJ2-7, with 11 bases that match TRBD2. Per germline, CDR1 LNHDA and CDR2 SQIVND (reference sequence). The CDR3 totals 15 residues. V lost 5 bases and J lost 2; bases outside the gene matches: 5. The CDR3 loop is CASSAGLAGTYEQYF. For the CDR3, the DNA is TGTGCCAGTAGTGCAGGACTAGCGGGCACCTACGAGCAGTACTTC.

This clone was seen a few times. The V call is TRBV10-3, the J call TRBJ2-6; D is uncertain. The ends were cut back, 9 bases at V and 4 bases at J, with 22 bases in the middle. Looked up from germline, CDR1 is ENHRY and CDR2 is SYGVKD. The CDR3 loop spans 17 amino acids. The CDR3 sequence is CAIEPVRSSPGANVLTF. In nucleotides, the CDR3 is TGTGCCATAGAGCCGGTACGGAGCTCTCCGGGGGCCAACGTCCTGACTTTC.

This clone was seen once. The CDR3 is CASSVSGASTGELFF. In nucleotides, the CDR3 is TGTGCCAGCAGCGTTTCGGGAGCCAGCACCGGGGAGCTGTTTTTT. V is TRBV9 and J is TRBJ2-2, with D perhaps matching TRBD2 (6 bases). This CDR3 is 15 amino acids long. In germline, CDR1 is SGDLS, CDR2 YYNGEE. V gave up 2 bases and J gave up 4 bases, with 12 bases separating them.

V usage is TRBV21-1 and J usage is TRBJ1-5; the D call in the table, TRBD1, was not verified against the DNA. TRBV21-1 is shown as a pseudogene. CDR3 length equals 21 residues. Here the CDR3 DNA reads TGTGCCAGCAGCGTTCTATCTACCGGGACAGGGGGCCGGGAAACCAATCAGCCCCAGCATTTT. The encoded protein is CASSVLSTGTGGRETNQPQHF.

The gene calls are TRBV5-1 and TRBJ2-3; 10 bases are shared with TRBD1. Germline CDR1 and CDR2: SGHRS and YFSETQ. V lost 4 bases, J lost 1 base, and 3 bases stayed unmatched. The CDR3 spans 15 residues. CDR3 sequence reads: CASSPGTGGTDTQYF. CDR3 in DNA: TGCGCCAGCAGCCCCGGGACAGGGGGCACAGATACGCAGTATTTT.

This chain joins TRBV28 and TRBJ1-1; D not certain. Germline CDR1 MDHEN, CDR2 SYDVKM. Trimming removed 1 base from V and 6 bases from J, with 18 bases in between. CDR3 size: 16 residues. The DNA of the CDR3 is TGTGCCAGCAGTTTATTCTCCGCGGCTAGGTTGCCTGAAGCTTTCTTT. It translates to CASSLFSAARLPEAFF.